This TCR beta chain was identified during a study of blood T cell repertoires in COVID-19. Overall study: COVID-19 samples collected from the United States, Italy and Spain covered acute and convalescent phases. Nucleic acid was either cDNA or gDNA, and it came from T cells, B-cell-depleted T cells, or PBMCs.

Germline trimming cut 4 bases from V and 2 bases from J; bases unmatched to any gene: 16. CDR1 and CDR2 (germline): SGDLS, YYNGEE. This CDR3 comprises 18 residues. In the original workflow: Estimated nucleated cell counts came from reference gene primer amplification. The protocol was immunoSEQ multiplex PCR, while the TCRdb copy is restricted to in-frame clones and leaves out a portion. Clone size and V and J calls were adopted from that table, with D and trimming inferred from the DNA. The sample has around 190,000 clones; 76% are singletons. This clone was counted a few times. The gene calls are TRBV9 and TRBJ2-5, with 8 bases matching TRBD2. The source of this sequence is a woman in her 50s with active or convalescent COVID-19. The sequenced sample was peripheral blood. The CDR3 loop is CASSSTPGGASGQETQYF. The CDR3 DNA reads TGTGCCAGCAGCTCCACTCCCGGCGGGGCTAGCGGGCAAGAGACCCAGTACTTC.